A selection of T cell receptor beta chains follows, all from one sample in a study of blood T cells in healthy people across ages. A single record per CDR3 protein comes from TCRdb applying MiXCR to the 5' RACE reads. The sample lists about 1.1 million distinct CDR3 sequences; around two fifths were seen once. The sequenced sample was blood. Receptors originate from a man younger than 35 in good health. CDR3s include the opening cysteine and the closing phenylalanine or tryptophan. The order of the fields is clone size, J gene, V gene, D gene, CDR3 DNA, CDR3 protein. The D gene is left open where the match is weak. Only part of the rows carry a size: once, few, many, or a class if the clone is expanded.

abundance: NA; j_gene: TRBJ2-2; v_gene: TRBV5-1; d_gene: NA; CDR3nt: TGCGCCAGCAAAACTGACAGACACACCGGGGAGCTGTTTTTT; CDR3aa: CASKTDRHTGELFF
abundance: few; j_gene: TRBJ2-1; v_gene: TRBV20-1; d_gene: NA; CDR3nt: TGCAGTGCTGCGATACCCGGGGCTGAGCAGTTCTTC; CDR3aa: CSAAIPGAEQFF
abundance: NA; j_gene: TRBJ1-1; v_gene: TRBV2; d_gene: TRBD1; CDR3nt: TGTGCCAGCACCAACCGACAGGGGAAGGCTGCTTTCTTT; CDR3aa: CASTNRQGKAAFF
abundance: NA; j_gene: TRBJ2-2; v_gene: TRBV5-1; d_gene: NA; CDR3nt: TGCGCCAGCAGCTCGGCCGGGACTTTGGACACCGGGGATCTGTTTTTT; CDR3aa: CASSSAGTLDTGDLFF
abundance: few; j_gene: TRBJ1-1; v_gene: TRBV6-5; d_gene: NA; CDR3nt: TGTGCCAGCAGTTACGATATCCTAGTCGGGACGACTGAAGCTTTCTTT; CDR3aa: CASSYDILVGTTEAFF
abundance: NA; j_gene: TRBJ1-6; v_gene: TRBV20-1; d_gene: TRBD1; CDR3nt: TGCAGTGCGGGAAAAGGGGGCCTGTCCTATAATTCACCCCTCCACTTT; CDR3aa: CSAGKGGLSYNSPLHF
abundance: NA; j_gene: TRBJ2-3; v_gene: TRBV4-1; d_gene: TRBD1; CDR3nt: TGCGCCAGCGGCCTCCGGACAGGGAGCACAGATACGCAGTATTTT; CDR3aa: CASGLRTGSTDTQYF
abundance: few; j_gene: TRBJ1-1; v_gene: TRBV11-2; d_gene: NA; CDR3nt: TGTGCCAGCGGCGAAGGGTTTGGCACTGAAGCTTTCTTT; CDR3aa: CASGEGFGTEAFF
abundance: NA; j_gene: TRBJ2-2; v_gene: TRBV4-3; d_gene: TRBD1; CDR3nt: TGCGCCAGCAGCCAAGGACGACAGGGAGTCTACACCGGGGAGCTGTTTTTT; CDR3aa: CASSQGRQGVYTGELFF
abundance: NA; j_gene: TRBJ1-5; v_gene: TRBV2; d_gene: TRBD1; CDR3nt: TGTGCCAGCACCCGAAGGGTGGCAGGGGGGCAGCCCCAGCATTTT; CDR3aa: CASTRRVAGGQPQHF
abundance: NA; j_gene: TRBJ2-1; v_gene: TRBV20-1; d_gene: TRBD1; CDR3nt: TGCAGTGCACCCCGACAGGGTTCCTACGAGCAGTTCTTC; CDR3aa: CSAPRQGSYEQFF
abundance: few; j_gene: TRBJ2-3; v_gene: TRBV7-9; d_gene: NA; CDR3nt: TGTGCCAGCAGCTTCCCCCCGGAATCAGATACGCAGTATTTT; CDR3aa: CASSFPPESDTQYF
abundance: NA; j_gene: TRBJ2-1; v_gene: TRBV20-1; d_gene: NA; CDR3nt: TGCAGTGCTAGAGAGCGAGCGGACCACTACAATGAGCAGTTCTTC; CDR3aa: CSARERADHYNEQFF
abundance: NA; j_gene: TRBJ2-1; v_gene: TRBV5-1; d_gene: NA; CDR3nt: TGCGCCAGCAGCTTGGATTCCGAACTCCCATTTCGCAATGAGCAGTTCTTC; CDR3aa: CASSLDSELPFRNEQFF
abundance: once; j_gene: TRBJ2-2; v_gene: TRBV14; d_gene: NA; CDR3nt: TGTGCCAGCAGCCACATCGACAGTTTTGGCGGGGAGCTGTTTTTT; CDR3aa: CASSHIDSFGGELFF
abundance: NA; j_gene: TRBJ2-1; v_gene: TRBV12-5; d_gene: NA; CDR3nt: TGTGCTAGTGGTTTGGTACTAGGGACACGCGGCTACAATGAGCAGTTCTTC; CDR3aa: CASGLVLGTRGYNEQFF
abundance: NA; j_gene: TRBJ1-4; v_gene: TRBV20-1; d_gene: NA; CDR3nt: TGCAGTGCTAGTTGGCAGGGTTCTGAAAAACTGTTTTTT; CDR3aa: CSASWQGSEKLFF
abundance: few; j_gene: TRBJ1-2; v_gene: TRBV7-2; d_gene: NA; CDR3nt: TGTGCCAGCCCTTACCTGGGGTTTCCTAACTATGGCTACACCTTC; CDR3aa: CASPYLGFPNYGYTF
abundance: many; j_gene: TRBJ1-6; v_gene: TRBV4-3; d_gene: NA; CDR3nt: TGCGCCAGCAGCCAAGATAAGGGCGGTATGAGCTCCTATAATTCACCCCTCCACTTT; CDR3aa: CASSQDKGGMSSYNSPLHF
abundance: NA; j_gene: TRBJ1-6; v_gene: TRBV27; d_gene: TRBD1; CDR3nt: TGTGCCAGCAGTTCGCAGGGGGACGATTCACCCCTCCACTTT; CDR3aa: CASSSQGDDSPLHF
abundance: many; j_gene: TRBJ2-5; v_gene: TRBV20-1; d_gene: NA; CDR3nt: TGCAGTGCTAGGGAGGCACTTGAAGAGACCCAGTACTTC; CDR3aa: CSAREALEETQYF
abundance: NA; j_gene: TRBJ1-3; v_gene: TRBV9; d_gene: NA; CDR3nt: TGTGCCAGCATGGAGGGCGCTGGAAACACCATATATTTT; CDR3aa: CASMEGAGNTIYF
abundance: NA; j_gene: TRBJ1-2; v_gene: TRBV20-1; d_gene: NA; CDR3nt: TGCAGTGCCGCACAAGGCTCGATTAGCTATGGCTACACCTTC; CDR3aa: CSAAQGSISYGYTF
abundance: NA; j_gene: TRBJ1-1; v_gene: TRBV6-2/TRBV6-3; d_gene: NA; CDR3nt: TGTGCCAGCAGAGGACATCAGAACACTGAAGCTTTCTTT; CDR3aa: CASRGHQNTEAFF
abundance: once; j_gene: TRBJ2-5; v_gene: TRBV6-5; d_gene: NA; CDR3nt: TGTGCCAGCAAGGCCCGTGGGACCCAGTACTTC; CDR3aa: CASKARGTQYF
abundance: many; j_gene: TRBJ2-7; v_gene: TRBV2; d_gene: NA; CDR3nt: TGTGCCAGCACGCGGGACACCTCCTACGAGCAGTACTTC; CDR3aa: CASTRDTSYEQYF
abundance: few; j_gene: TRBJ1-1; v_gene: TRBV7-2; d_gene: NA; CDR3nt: TGTGCCAGCAGAGGAAGTTGGATCGGACACACTGAAGCTTTCTTT; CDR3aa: CASRGSWIGHTEAFF
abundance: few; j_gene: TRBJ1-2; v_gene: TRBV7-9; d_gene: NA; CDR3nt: TGTGCCAGCAGCAACCGACAGGACTATGACTACACCTTC; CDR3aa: CASSNRQDYDYTF
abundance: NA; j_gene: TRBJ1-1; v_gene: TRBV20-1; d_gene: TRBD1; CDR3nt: TGCAGTGCCAACCGCGGACAGGGAGAAGCTTTCTTT; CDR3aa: CSANRGQGEAFF
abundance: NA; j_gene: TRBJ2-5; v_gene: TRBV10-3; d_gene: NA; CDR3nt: TGTGCCATTAGTGAGTCGAAGGGGGCCCAGTACTTC; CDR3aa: CAISESKGAQYF
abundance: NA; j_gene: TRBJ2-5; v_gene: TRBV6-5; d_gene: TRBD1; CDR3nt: TGTGCCAGCAGTCCACAGGGGGACATCCAAGAGACCCAGTACTTC; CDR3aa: CASSPQGDIQETQYF
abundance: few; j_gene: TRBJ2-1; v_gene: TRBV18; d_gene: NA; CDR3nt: TGTGCCAGCGTCACCGGAGAGTACAATGAGCAGTTCTTC; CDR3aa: CASVTGEYNEQFF
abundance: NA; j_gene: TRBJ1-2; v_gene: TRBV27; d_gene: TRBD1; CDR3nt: TGTGCCAGCAGTTTGAGCAGGGGGAACCTATATGGCTACACCTTC; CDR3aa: CASSLSRGNLYGYTF
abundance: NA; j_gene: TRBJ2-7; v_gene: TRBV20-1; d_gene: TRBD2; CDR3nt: TGCAGTGCCTCGACTAGCGGGGGTTACAATGAGCAGTACTTC; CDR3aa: CSASTSGGYNEQYF
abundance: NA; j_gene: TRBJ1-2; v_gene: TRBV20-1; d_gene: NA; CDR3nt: TGCAGTGCTAGTTTTTTGAGCCTTGAGGGCTACACCTTC; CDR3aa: CSASFLSLEGYTF
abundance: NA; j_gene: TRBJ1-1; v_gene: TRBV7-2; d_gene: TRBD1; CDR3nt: TGTGCCAGCAGCGCCCGACAGGGGACGAACACTGAAGCTTTCTTT; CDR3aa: CASSARQGTNTEAFF
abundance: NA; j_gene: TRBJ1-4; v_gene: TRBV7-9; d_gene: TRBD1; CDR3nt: TGTGCCAGCAGGCGGGACAGTTCAACTAATGAAAAACTGTTTTTT; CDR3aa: CASRRDSSTNEKLFF
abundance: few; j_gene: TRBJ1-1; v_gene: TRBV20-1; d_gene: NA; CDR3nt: TGCAGTGCTAGAGATATCAAGCAGGGATGGAGGAACACTGAAGCTTTCTTT; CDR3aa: CSARDIKQGWRNTEAFF
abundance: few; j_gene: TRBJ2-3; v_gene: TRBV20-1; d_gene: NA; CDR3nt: TGCAGTGCCCAGGGACTGGACAGCAGCACAGATACGCAGTATTTT; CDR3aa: CSAQGLDSSTDTQYF
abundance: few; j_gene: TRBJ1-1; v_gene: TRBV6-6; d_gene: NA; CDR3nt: TGTGCCAGCACCCTAAGCCACACTGAAGCTTTCTTT; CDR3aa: CASTLSHTEAFF